Shown below are 32 T cell receptor beta chains from a single sample sequenced in a study of early T cells in non-severe SARS-CoV-2 infection. TCRdb reprocessed the 5' RACE reads via MiXCR and lists one record per CDR3 protein. The data contain 55,000 to 70,000 distinct CDR3 sequences, more than 10% of them singletons. Sequences were obtained from whole blood. Receptor source: an adult who was a healthcare worker with PCR-confirmed SARS-CoV-2 infection or an uninfected control (not recorded which).

This clonotype was observed at least ten times. The rearrangement joins TRBV5-1 to TRBJ1-1, with D possibly TRBD1 on 5 matching bases. V dropped 2 bases and J dropped 4 bases, with 12 bases sitting between them. The CDR3 loop spans 14 amino acids. The germline V gene encodes CDR1 SGHRS and CDR2 YFSETQ. The CDR3 loop is CASSFEGPGTEAFF. DNA of the CDR3: TGCGCCAGCAGCTTCGAGGGGCCGGGCACTGAAGCTTTCTTT.

This clonotype was seen a few times. V usage is TRBV19 and J usage is TRBJ1-2; perhaps TRBD1 as D (5 bases). The V end lost 5 bases, the J end lost 4 bases, and 17 bases lay between the germline ends. Germline CDR1 reads LNHDA; CDR2 reads SQIVND (reference sequence). The CDR3 is 15 amino acids. As DNA, the CDR3 is TGTGCCAGTAGTCTAGCGGCCCAGGGCCTCTATGGCTACACCTTC. As protein: CASSLAAQGLYGYTF.

Concerning this clonotype itself: At one end the junction does not follow the germline gene, possibly because of a read error. The rearrangement joins TRBV5-1 to TRBJ2-2; D is undetermined. Germline CDR1 is SGHRS and CDR2 is YFSETQ. This CDR3 spans 16 amino acids. Written as DNA, the CDR3 is TGCACCAGCAGCTTGGCAGAACGTACATACACCGGGGAGCTGTTTTTT. The encoded protein is CTSSLAERTYTGELFF.

This rearrangement joins TRBV12-3 or TRBV12-4 to TRBJ2-5; D is tentatively TRBD1 or TRBD2 (6 bases each). The CDR3 has 12 amino acids. V gave up 5 bases and J gave up 8 bases, with 12 bases separating them. The DNA of the CDR3 is TGTGCCAGCAGTCTAGGGGGGATAACCCAGTACTTC. Translation gives CASSLGGITQYF.

This clonotype was seen more than once but under ten times. The genes are TRBV20-1 and TRBJ2-5; D possibly uses TRBD1 or TRBD2 (5 bases each). Trimming cost V 5 bases and J 5 bases, with 15 bases left between them. The CDR3 extends over 13 amino acids. Germline CDR1 is DFQATT and CDR2 is SNEGSKA (reference sequence). CDR3 coding DNA: TGCAGTGCTGATGACCTCGAGGGGGAGACCCAGTACTTC. Its protein product is CSADDLEGETQYF.

This clonotype was detected a few times. V and J are TRBV2 and TRBJ1-1; D unclear. Trimming left V 6 bases short and J 1 base short, with 12 bases between. Germline values: CDR1 SNHLY, CDR2 FYNNEI. The CDR3 is 14 amino acids. In DNA form, the CDR3 reads TGTGCCAGCAGGACCCCCGGGAGGAACACTGAAGCTTTCTTT. Amino acid sequence: CASRTPGRNTEAFF.

This clonotype was seen at least ten times. The CDR3 bases are TGTGCCAGCAGTTACGACCGCAGGGGGCCTAGAGAGACCCAGTACTTC. The encoded protein is CASSYDRRGPRETQYF. This chain joins TRBV6-6 and TRBJ2-5; 8 nucleotides match TRBD1. The CDR3 spans 16 residues. Germline V gene data show CDR1 as MNHNY and CDR2 as SVGAGI (reference sequence). V lost 2 bases and J lost 4; bases outside the gene matches: 9.

The chain links TRBV4-1 to TRBJ1-1, with unresolved D. The length of the CDR3 is 15 residues. V lost 1 base and J 4 bases, leaving 13 bases between the germline ends. CDR1 and CDR2 (germline): MGHRA, YSYEKL. CDR3 protein: CASSQVAGGATEAFF. The CDR3 bases are TGCGCCAGCAGCCAAGTTGCAGGAGGCGCCACTGAAGCTTTCTTT.

The chain couples TRBV4-3 to TRBJ1-2; a possible D gene is TRBD1 (6 bases). This CDR3 contains 15 residues. The germline gives CDR1 LGHNA, CDR2 YSLEER. Between the trimmed V and J ends, which lost 0 bases and 3 bases, there was a span of 11 bases. In DNA, the CDR3 is TGCGCCAGCAGCCAAGATCTAGGGGGGCACTATGGCTACACCTTC. Residues: CASSQDLGGHYGYTF.

The chain is built from TRBV30 and TRBJ1-4; no clear D. The CDR3 consists of 14 residues. The germline gives CDR1 GTSNPN, CDR2 SVGIG (reference sequence). The ends were cut back, 2 bases at V and 5 bases at J, with 12 bases in the middle. The CDR3 spells CAWSRTANNEKLFF. The CDR3 nucleotides read TGTGCCTGGAGTCGGACCGCAAACAATGAAAAACTGTTTTTT.

This clonotype was seen many times. The V gene is TRBV20-1, the J gene TRBJ2-5; D uncertain. Germline-derived CDR1 and CDR2 are DFQATT and SNEGSKA (reference sequence). The CDR3 has 16 amino acids. The V gene lost 2 bases and the J gene lost 4 bases, with 20 bases spanning the gap. The CDR3 sequence: CSARLASDLPVETQYF. The CDR3 DNA reads as TGCAGTGCTAGATTAGCATCGGACCTACCAGTAGAGACCCAGTACTTC.

This clonotype was observed a handful of times. The chain couples TRBV3-1 to TRBJ2-3; D is perhaps TRBD1 or TRBD2 (6 bases each). Germline loops: CDR1 LGHDT, CDR2 YNNKEL (reference sequence). The CDR3 extends over 15 amino acids. V gave up 1 base and J gave up 2 bases, with 10 bases separating them. CDR3 DNA sequence: TGTGCCAGCAGCCAAGTTGGGGGGCCCACAGATACGCAGTATTTT. Its protein is CASSQVGGPTDTQYF.

This clonotype was detected many times. The chain combines TRBV7-9 with TRBJ2-1, with 8 bases that match TRBD2. CDR1 SEHNR and CDR2 FQNEAQ come from the germline V gene (reference sequence). The CDR3 covers 18 residues. Trimming removed 4 bases from V and 0 bases from J; junction bases left unmatched: 11. The CDR3 nucleotides read TGTGCCAGCAGCTCTCCGGGGGGGAGGATTAGCTCCTACAATGAGCAGTTCTTC. Its translation: CASSSPGGRISSYNEQFF.

This clonotype was seen ten or more times. V and J are TRBV3-1 and TRBJ2-1, with TRBD2 as a possible D gene (5 bases). Trimming removed 1 base from V and 5 bases from J, with 12 bases in between. Germline CDR1 and CDR2: LGHDT and YNNKEL (reference sequence). CDR3 length equals 15 residues. This CDR3 reads CASSQGLRRDNEQFF. In nucleotides, the CDR3 is TGTGCCAGCAGCCAAGGTCTACGGCGGGACAATGAGCAGTTCTTC.

Of note for this clonotype: A clone one base away is much larger, so this may be a read error. The CDR3 nucleotides read TGTGCCAGCAGTTCCCAGACGGACACGAATGAAAAACTGTTTTTT. It encodes CASSSQTDTNEKLFF. V gene TRBV12-3 or TRBV12-4 combines with J gene TRBJ1-4; a possible D gene is TRBD1 (5 bases). Trimming stripped 4 bases from V and 5 bases from J, with 14 bases between. The length of the CDR3 is 15 residues.

V and J are TRBV4-3 and TRBJ1-2; the D is unclear. Per germline, CDR1 LGHNA and CDR2 YSLEER. Trimming shortened V by 0 bases and J by 4 bases, and 9 bases separated the two germline ends. The CDR3 consists of 14 residues. The CDR3 sequence: CASSQEMGSYGYTF. In DNA, the CDR3 is TGCGCCAGCAGCCAAGAAATGGGGAGCTATGGCTACACCTTC.

This chain links TRBV15 with TRBJ2-7; 8 bases are shared with TRBD2. The CDR3 length is 17 residues. Germline CDR1 is LNHNV and CDR2 is YYDKDF (reference sequence). J was trimmed by 2 bases and V by 1 base; bases with no gene match: 10. CDR3: CATSRGWSGGLTYEQYF. The DNA of the CDR3 is TGTGCCACCAGCAGAGGTTGGAGCGGGGGTCTGACCTACGAGCAGTACTTC.

The chain links TRBV29-1 to TRBJ1-1; D ambiguous. The V gene lost 5 bases and the J gene lost 1 base, with 5 bases spanning the gap. The CDR3 runs 11 residues. Germline loops: CDR1 SQVTM, CDR2 ANQGSEA. CDR3 loop: CSVSRNTEAFF. The CDR3 coding sequence is TGCAGCGTTTCCCGGAACACTGAAGCTTTCTTT.

The chain uses TRBV2 and TRBJ2-7; D is possibly TRBD2 (5 bases). There are 14 residues in the CDR3. V lost 8 bases to trimming and J lost 5 bases, with 19 bases between them. Germline V gene sequence: CDR1 SNHLY, CDR2 FYNNEI. The CDR3 spells CASGERRTSHEQYF. The CDR3 nucleotides read TGTGCCAGCGGCGAGAGGAGGACGTCCCACGAGCAGTACTTC. Based on the CDR3 plus reference TRBV2 and TRBJ2-7, the full variable domain is EPEVTQTPSHQVTQMGQEVILRCVPISNHLYFYWYRQILGQKVEFLVSFYNNEISEKSEIFDDQFSVERPDGSNFTLKIRSTKLEDSAMYFCASGERRTSHEQYFGPGTRLTVT.

In its sample, this clonotype was seen many times. V and J are TRBV18 and TRBJ1-1; D gene unclear. V was cut by 4 bases and J by 1 base, with 16 bases left in between. CDR3 length: 16 amino acids. CDR1 and CDR2 from the germline V gene are KGHSH and LQKENI. The CDR3 bases are TGTGCCAGCTCACGAGAGAGAGTCGTACAGAACACTGAAGCTTTCTTT. It specifies CASSRERVVQNTEAFF.

The rearrangement uses TRBV20-1 and TRBJ2-4; D possibly uses TRBD1 or TRBD2 (6 bases each). The V and J ends lost 7 bases and 2 bases respectively, with 12 bases between them. The CDR3 spans 13 residues. From germline, CDR1 is DFQATT and CDR2 SNEGSKA (reference sequence). The CDR3 sequence: CSVGGRSKNIQYF. The CDR3 DNA sequence: TGCAGTGTCGGGGGCAGGTCCAAAAACATTCAGTACTTC.

V is TRBV5-4 and J is TRBJ2-7; D not certain. Per germline, CDR1 SGHNT and CDR2 YYREEE (reference sequence). This CDR3 contains 14 residues. V was shortened by 0 bases and J by 3 bases, with 10 bases between the two germline ends. The CDR3 loop is CASSLGSNVYEQYF. The CDR3, as DNA: TGTGCCAGCAGCTTGGGTAGCAACGTCTACGAGCAGTACTTC.

This clonotype appeared many times. The rearrangement uses TRBV20-1 and TRBJ2-1, with 16 nucleotides matching TRBD2. J was trimmed by 6 bases and V by 3 bases; bases with no gene match: 5. Germline loops: CDR1 DFQATT, CDR2 SNEGSKA (reference sequence). The CDR3 extends over 16 amino acids. The CDR3 DNA follows: TGCAGTGCTAGCGGGACTAGCGGGGGGGCCCCCAATGAGCAGTTCTTC. Its protein product is CSASGTSGGAPNEQFF.

About this clonotype: A much larger clone lies one base from this, so it may be a read error. The genes are TRBV14 and TRBJ1-4; TRBD1 matches at 7 bases. This CDR3 region has 17 residues. The germline V gene encodes CDR1 SGHDN and CDR2 FVKESK. The CDR3 DNA is TGTGCCACCAGCCAACGGACAGGCCTGGCAACTAATGAAAAACTGTTTTTT. Its protein product is CATSQRTGLATNEKLFF.

This clonotype occurred many times. The chain recombines TRBV28 with TRBJ1-2; 8 bases agree with TRBD1. Germline trimming cut 5 bases from V and 6 bases from J; bases unmatched to any gene: 14. The germline V gene encodes CDR1 MDHEN and CDR2 SYDVKM. This CDR3 comprises 16 residues. CDR3 sequence (DNA): TGTGCCAGCAGTCAATGGGGACAGGCGGCAATCGATGGCTACACCTTC. This sequence encodes CASSQWGQAAIDGYTF.

In this sample, this clonotype turned up many times. The J gene is TRBJ2-3, the V gene TRBV20-1; D perhaps matches TRBD2 (6 bases). Trimming removed 0 bases from V and 1 base from J, with 14 bases in between. Germline assignment: CDR1 DFQATT and CDR2 SNEGSKA (reference sequence). This CDR3 spans 16 amino acids. This chain's CDR3 is CSAREGRLDGTDTQYF. The DNA for the CDR3 is TGCAGTGCTAGAGAGGGTCGACTAGACGGCACAGATACGCAGTATTTT.

This clonotype was observed a handful of times. V usage is TRBV5-1 and J usage is TRBJ2-3; TRBD2 agrees at 10 bases. The CDR3 spans 16 residues. The junction had 3 bases not matched to a gene; V was cut back by 0 bases and J by 2 bases. Germline values: CDR1 SGHRS, CDR2 YFSETQ. CDR3 sequence reads: CASSLGAGGPTDTQYF. The CDR3 DNA is TGCGCCAGCAGCTTGGGAGCGGGGGGGCCCACAGATACGCAGTATTTT.

This clonotype showed up just a few times. The chain uses TRBV7-6 and TRBJ2-2, with D perhaps TRBD2 (5 bases). Between the trimmed V and J ends, which lost 1 base and 4 bases, there was a span of 10 bases. Germline V gene lookup returns CDR1 SGHVS and CDR2 FNYEAQ. CDR3 length equals 15 residues. The CDR3 coding sequence is TGTGCCAGCAGCTTAGGTGCGGGTACCACCGGGGAGCTGTTTTTT. This codes for CASSLGAGTTGELFF.

This clonotype has more than one count but fewer than ten. This chain uses TRBV7-9 with TRBJ2-3, with TRBD1 matching over 7 bases. The V and J ends lost 5 bases and 2 bases, in that order; junction bases with no gene match: 10. Germline-derived CDR1 and CDR2 are SEHNR and FQNEAQ (reference sequence). This CDR3 region has 16 residues. CDR3 loop: CASSIRPGTVTDTQYF. The CDR3 nucleotides read TGTGCCAGCAGCATCCGACCGGGGACAGTCACAGATACGCAGTATTTT. The variable domain in full, with the rest retrieved from reference TRBV7-9 and TRBJ2-3, is DTGVSQNPRHKITKRGQNVTFRCDPISEHNRLYWYRQTLGQGPEFLTYFQNEAQLEKSRLLSDRFSAERPKGSFSTLEIQRTEQGDSAMYLCASSIRPGTVTDTQYFGPGTRLTVL.

This clonotype was seen repeatedly, ten times or more. This chain connects TRBV7-9 to TRBJ2-5; D is unclear. This CDR3 is built from 8 residues. V was pared by 11 bases and J by 5 bases, with 3 bases between. Germline assignment: CDR1 SEHNR and CDR2 FQNEAQ (reference sequence). In DNA, the CDR3 is TGTGCCCTCGAGACCCAGTACTTC. Translated: CALETQYF.

The chain is built from TRBV5-1 and TRBJ2-6, with D perhaps matching TRBD1 (6 bases). Trimming removed 4 bases at V and 0 bases at J, with 17 bases between. The germline V gene encodes CDR1 SGHRS and CDR2 YFSETQ. This CDR3 contains 18 residues. CDR3 residues: CASSPLDSWSSGANVLTF. The CDR3 region has the DNA TGCGCCAGCAGCCCATTGGACAGTTGGAGCTCTGGGGCCAACGTCCTGACTTTC.

V is TRBV27 and J is TRBJ1-1, with TRBD1 matching over 11 bases. The junction had 1 base not matched to a gene; V was cut back by 5 bases and J by 11 bases. There are 11 residues in the CDR3. Germline CDR1 and CDR2: MNHEY and SMNVEV (reference sequence). In DNA, the CDR3 is TGTGCCAGCAGTGGGACAGGGGGGGCTTTCTTT. As protein: CASSGTGGAFF.